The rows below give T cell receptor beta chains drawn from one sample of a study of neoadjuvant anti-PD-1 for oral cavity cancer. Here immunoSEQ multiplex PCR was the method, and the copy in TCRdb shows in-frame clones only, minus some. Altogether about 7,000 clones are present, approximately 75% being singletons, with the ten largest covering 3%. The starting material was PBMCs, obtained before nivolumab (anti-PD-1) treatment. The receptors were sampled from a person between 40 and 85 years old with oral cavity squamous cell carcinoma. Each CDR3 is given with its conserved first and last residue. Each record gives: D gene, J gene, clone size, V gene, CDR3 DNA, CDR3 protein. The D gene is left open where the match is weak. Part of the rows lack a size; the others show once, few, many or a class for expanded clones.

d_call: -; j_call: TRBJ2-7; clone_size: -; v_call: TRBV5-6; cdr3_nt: TGTGCCAGCAGCTTGTTCGGGGCGAACTACGAGCAGTACTTC; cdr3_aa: CASSLFGANYEQYF
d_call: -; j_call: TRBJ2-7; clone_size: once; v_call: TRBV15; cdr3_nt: TGTGCCACCAGCAGAGATTCGGATTACGAGCAGTACTTC; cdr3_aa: CATSRDSDYEQYF
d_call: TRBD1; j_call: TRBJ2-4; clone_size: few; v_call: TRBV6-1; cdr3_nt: TGTGCCACCGGGCGGACAGGGCTTAAAAACATTCAGTACTTC; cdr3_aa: CATGRTGLKNIQYF
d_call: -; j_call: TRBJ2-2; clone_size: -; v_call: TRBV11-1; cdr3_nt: TGTGCCAGCAGCGCAAGCCGGACCGGGGAGCTGTTTTTT; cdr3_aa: CASSASRTGELFF
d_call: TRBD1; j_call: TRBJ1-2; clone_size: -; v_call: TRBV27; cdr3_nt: TGTGCCAGCAGAATCTTATACAGGGGAGCTAACTATGGCTACACCTTC; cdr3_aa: CASRILYRGANYGYTF
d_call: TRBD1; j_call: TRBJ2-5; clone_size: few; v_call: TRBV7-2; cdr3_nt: TGTGCCAGCAGCTGGGACAGGAGTTCCCAAGAGACCCAGTACTTC; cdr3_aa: CASSWDRSSQETQYF
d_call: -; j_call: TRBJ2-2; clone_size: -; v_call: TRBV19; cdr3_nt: TGTGCCAGTAAGTCAGGGAACACCGGGGAGCTGTTTTTT; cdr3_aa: CASKSGNTGELFF
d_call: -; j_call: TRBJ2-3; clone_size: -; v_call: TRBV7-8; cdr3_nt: TGTGCCAGCAGCTTAGGCCTTCTGGCAGATACGCAGTATTTT; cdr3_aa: CASSLGLLADTQYF
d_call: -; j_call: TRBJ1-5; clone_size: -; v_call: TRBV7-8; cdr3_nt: TGTGCCAGCAGCTATGACAGGAACAATCAGCCCCAGCATTTT; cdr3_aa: CASSYDRNNQPQHF
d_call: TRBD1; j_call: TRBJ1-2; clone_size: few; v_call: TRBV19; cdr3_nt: TGTGCCAGTAGTGACACAGGGGGCAGGGGCTACACCTTC; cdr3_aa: CASSDTGGRGYTF
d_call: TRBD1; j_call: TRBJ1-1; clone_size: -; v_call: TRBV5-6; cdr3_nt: TGTGCCAGCAGCTCTGGGACAGTGCCTTACACTGAAGCTTTCTTT; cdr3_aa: CASSSGTVPYTEAFF
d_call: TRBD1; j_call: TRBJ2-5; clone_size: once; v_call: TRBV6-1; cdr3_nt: TGTGCCAGCAGACGGGACCGGGGACAGGAGACCCAGTACTTC; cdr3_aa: CASRRDRGQETQYF
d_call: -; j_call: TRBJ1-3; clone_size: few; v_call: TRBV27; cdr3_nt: TGTGCCAGCAAAACAGCGGGTTTCTCTGGAAACACCATATATTTT; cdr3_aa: CASKTAGFSGNTIYF
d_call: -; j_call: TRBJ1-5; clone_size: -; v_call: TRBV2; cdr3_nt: TGTGCCAGCAGTACAAATGGGCCTCAGCCCCAGCATTTT; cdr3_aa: CASSTNGPQPQHF
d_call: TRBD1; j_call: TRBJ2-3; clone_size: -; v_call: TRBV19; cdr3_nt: TGTGCCAGTAGTTTTGTCGGACAGGGTGCAGATACGCAGTATTTT; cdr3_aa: CASSFVGQGADTQYF
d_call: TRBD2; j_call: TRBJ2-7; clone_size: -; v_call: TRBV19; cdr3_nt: TGTGCCAGTAGTATAGGACTAGCGGGGACCTACGAGCAGTACTTC; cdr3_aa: CASSIGLAGTYEQYF
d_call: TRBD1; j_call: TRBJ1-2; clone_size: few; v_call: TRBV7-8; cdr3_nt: TGTGCCAGCAGCTTAGACAGGGGCGCACACTATGGCTACACCTTC; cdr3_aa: CASSLDRGAHYGYTF
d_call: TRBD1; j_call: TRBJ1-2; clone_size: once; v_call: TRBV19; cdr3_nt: TGTGCCAGTAGTTTTGGGACAGCACGCTATGGCTACACCTTC; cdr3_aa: CASSFGTARYGYTF
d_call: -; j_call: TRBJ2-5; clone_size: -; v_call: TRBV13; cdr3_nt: TGTGCCAGCAGCCTCGGAGGGCGGGGCGCACAAGAGACCCAGTACTTC; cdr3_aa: CASSLGGRGAQETQYF
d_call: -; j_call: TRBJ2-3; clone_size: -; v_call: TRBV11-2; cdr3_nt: TGTGCCAGCAGCCCCAGACCAGGGTTGAGCACAGATACGCAGTATTTT; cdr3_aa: CASSPRPGLSTDTQYF
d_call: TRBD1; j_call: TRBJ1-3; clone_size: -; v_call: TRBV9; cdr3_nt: TGTGCCAGCAGCACAATTACAGGGGCGGCGAACACCATATATTTT; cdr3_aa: CASSTITGAANTIYF
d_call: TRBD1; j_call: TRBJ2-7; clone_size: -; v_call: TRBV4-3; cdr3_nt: TGCGCCAGCAGCCAAGGTCTAGGGGGCTTCTACGAGCAGTACTTC; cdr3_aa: CASSQGLGGFYEQYF
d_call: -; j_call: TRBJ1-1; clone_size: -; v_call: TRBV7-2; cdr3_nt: TGTGCCAGCAGCTTGGGGACGGGAATGAACACTGAAGCTTTCTTT; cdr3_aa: CASSLGTGMNTEAFF
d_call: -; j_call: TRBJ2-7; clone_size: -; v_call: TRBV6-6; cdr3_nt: TGTGCCAGCAGTTACTCGGAGGGTACCTACGAGCAGTACTTC; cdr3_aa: CASSYSEGTYEQYF
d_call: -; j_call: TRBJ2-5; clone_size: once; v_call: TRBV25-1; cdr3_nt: TGTGCCAGCAAGGGACCGCGGGAGACCCAGTACTTC; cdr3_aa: CASKGPRETQYF
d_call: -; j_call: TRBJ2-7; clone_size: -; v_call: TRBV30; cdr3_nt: TGTGCCTGGGGCAAGTTGGGGCAGTACTTC; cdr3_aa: CAWGKLGQYF
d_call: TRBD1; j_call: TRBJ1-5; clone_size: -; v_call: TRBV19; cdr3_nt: TGTGCCAGTAGTACTGGGACAGGGGGTATCAATCAGCCCCAGCATTTT; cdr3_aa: CASSTGTGGINQPQHF
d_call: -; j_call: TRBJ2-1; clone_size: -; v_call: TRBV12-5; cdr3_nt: TGTGCTAGTGGTTTGGTAGGAGGCGGGGTTTACAATGAGCAGTTCTTC; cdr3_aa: CASGLVGGGVYNEQFF
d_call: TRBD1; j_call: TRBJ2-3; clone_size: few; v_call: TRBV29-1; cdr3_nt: TGCAGCGTTGACCGTCCGGGACAGGGACAGTATTTT; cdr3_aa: CSVDRPGQGQYF
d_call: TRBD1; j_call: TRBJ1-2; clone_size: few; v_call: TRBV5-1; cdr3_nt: TGCGCCAGCAGCGGAGGGACAGGGGGAAATGGCTACACCTTC; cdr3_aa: CASSGGTGGNGYTF
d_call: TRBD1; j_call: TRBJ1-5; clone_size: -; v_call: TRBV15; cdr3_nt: TGTGCCACCAGCAGAGCGGGACAGGGGGCATGGCCCCAGCATTTT; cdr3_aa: CATSRAGQGAWPQHF
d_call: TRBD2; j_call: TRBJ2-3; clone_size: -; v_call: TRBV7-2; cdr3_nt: TGTGCCAGCAGCTTAGCCGGCGGGGGGGGCACAGATACGCAGTATTTT; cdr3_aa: CASSLAGGGGTDTQYF
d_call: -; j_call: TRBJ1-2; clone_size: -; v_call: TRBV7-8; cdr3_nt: TGTGCCAGCAGCTCAGAAAGACAGGACCTTAACTATGGCTACACCTTC; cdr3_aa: CASSSERQDLNYGYTF
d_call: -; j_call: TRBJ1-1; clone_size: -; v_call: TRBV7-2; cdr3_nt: TGTGCCAGCAGCTTAGAGGCAGGGAAAGGCACTGAAGCTTTCTTT; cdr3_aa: CASSLEAGKGTEAFF
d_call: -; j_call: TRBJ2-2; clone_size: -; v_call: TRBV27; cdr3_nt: TGTGCCAGCAGCCCCAGGTTCATGAACACCGGGGAGCTGTTTTTT; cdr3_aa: CASSPRFMNTGELFF
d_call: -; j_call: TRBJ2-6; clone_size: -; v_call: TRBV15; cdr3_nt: TGTGCCACCAGCAGAGATAACTCTGGGGCCAACGTCCTGACTTTC; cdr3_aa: CATSRDNSGANVLTF